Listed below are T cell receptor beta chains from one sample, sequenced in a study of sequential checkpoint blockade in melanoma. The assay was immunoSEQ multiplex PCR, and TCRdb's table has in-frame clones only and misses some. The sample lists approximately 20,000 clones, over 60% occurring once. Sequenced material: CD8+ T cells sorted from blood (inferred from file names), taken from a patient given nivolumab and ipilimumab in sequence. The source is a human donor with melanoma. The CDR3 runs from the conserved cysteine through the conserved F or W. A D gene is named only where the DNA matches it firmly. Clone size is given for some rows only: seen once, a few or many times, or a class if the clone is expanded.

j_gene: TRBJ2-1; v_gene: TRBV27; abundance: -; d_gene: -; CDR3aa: CASSKSAIIGVSSYNEQFF; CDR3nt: TGTGCCAGCAGCAAATCGGCGATCATCGGGGTGAGCTCCTACAATGAGCAGTTCTTC
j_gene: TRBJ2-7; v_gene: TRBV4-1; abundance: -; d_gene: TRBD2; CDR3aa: CASSLGASGAYEQYF; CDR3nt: TGCGCCAGCAGCCTTGGGGCTAGCGGTGCCTACGAGCAGTACTTC
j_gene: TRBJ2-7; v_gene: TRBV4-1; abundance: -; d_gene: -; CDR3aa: CASSPTSQGSYEQYF; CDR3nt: TGCGCCAGCAGCCCCACCAGCCAGGGGAGCTACGAGCAGTACTTC
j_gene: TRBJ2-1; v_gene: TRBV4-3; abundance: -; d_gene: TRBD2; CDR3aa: CASSQLRRLAGGFGSYNEQFF; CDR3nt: TGCGCCAGCAGCCAACTGAGACGACTAGCGGGAGGCTTCGGCTCCTACAATGAGCAGTTCTTC
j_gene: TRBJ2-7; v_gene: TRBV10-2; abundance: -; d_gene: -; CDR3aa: CASSDRGNHEQYF; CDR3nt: TGCGCCAGCAGTGATAGGGGTAACCACGAGCAGTACTTC
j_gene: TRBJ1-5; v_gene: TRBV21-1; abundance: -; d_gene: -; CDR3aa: CASSPWAGRQPQHF; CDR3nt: TGTGCCAGCAGCCCCTGGGCAGGAAGGCAGCCCCAGCATTTT
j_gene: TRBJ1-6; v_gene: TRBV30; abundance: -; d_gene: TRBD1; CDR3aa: CAWSVTTGTGGKPLHF; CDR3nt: TGTGCCTGGAGTGTCACTACCGGGACAGGGGGGAAACCCCTCCACTTT
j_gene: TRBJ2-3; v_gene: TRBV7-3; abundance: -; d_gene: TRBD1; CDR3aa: CASSWTGGKADTQYF; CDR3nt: TGTGCCAGCAGTTGGACAGGGGGCAAGGCAGATACGCAGTATTTT
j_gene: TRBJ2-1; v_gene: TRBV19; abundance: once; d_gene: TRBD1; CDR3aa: CASSIIPGQGAYNEQFF; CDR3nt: TGTGCCAGTAGTATAATCCCTGGACAGGGGGCCTACAATGAGCAGTTCTTC
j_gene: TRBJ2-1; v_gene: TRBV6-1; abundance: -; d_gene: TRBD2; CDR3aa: CASSGLAAGGNEQFF; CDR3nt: TGTGCCAGCAGTGGACTAGCGGCGGGGGGCAATGAGCAGTTCTTC
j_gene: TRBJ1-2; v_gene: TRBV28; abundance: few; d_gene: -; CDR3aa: CASRGTSTHGYTF; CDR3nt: TGTGCCAGCAGGGGGACTTCTACGCATGGCTACACCTTC
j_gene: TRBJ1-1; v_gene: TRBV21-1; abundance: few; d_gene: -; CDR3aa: CASRWQGSTEAFF; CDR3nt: TGTGCCAGCAGGTGGCAGGGGAGCACTGAAGCTTTCTTT
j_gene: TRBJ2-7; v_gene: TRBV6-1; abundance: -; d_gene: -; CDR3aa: CASSESGSGASYEQYF; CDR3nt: TGTGCCAGCAGTGAATCAGGAAGCGGCGCCTCCTACGAGCAGTACTTC
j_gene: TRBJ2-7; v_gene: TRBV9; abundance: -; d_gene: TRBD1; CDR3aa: CASSVADRAHEQYF; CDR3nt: TGTGCCAGCAGCGTAGCGGACAGGGCCCACGAGCAGTACTTC
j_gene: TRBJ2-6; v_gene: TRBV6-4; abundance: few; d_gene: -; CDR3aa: CAISDSGTSGANVLTF; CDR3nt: TGTGCCATCAGTGATTCGGGGACATCTGGGGCCAACGTCCTGACTTTC
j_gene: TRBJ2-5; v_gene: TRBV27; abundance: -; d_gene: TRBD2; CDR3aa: CASSPGLAVPGQETQYF; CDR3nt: TGTGCCAGCAGCCCGGGACTAGCGGTCCCCGGGCAAGAGACCCAGTACTTC
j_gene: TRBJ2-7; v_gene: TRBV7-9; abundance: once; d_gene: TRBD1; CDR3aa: CASSSSGTGGVGFGHEQYF; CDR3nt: TGTGCCAGCAGCTCCTCCGGGACAGGGGGCGTGGGGTTCGGGCACGAGCAGTACTTC
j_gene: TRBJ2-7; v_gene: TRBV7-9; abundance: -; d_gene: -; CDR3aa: CASSLAGSRQPLYEQYF; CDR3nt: TGTGCCAGCAGCTTAGCAGGTTCTAGGCAGCCCCTATACGAGCAGTACTTC
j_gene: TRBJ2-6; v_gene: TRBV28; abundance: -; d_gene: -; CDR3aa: CASSLWRDTPGGSGANVLTF; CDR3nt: TGTGCCAGCAGTTTATGGAGGGACACCCCTGGGGGCTCTGGGGCCAACGTCCTGACTTTC
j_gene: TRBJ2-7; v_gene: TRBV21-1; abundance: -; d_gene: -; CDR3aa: CASKLEVPGQGAYEQYF; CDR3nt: TGTGCCAGCAAACTAGAAGTACCGGGACAGGGGGCCTACGAGCAGTACTTC
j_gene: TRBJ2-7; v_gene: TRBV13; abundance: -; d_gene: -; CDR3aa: CASSVRMGAREQYF; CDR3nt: TGTGCCAGCAGCGTACGGATGGGGGCTAGGGAGCAGTACTTC
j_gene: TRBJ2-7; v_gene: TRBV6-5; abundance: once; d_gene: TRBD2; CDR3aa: CASSYEGTSGGEQYF; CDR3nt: TGTGCCAGCAGTTACGAGGGGACTAGTGGCGGCGAGCAGTACTTC
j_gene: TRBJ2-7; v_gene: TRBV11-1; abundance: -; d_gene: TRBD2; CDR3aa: CASSTSGNHYEQYF; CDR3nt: TGTGCCAGCAGCACTAGCGGGAATCACTACGAGCAGTACTTC
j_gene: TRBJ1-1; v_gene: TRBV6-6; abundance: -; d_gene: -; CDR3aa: CASSYGATEAFF; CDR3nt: TGTGCCAGCAGTTACGGGGCCACTGAAGCTTTCTTT
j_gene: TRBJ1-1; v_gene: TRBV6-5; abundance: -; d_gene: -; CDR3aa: CASSSTGWTEAFF; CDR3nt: TGTGCCAGCAGTTCAACAGGGTGGACTGAAGCTTTCTTT
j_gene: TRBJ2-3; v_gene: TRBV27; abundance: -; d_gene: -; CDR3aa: CASSSLEGPDTQYF; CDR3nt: TGCGCCAGCAGCTCTCTTGAGGGCCCAGATACGCAGTATTTT
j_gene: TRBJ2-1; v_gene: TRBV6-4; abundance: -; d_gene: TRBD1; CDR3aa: CASSAGDRGLHNEQFF; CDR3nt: TGTGCCAGCAGTGCCGGGGACAGGGGACTCCACAATGAGCAGTTCTTC
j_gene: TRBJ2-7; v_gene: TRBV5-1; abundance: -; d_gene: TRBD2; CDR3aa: CASSLEKGLAYEQYF; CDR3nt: TGCGCCAGCAGCTTGGAGAAGGGACTAGCCTACGAGCAGTACTTC